This T cell receptor (beta chain) was identified in a study of blood T cells in healthy people across ages. PCR was performed a second time for about 7 to 12 cycles using a sample-barcoded 5' primer and a J-beta primer mix. TCRdb independently ran MiXCR on the 5' RACE reads; one entry per CDR3 protein. The repertoire has roughly 1,000,000 distinct CDR3 sequences, around 27% of them found once; the top ten carry less than 0.75%. V lost 3 bases, J lost 0 bases, and 8 bases lay in between. The CDR3 spans 14 residues. Germline V gene sequence: CDR1 SEHNR, CDR2 FQNEAQ (reference sequence). The same data also went into a second study, on T cells of mothers and their children.

This chain connects TRBV7-9 to TRBJ1-2, with D unclear. What was sequenced was blood. The source of this sequence is a girl aged 2 to 9 in good health. The CDR3 sequence is CASSLESANYGYTF. CDR3 bases: TGTGCCAGCAGCTTGGAGAGCGCTAACTATGGCTACACCTTC.